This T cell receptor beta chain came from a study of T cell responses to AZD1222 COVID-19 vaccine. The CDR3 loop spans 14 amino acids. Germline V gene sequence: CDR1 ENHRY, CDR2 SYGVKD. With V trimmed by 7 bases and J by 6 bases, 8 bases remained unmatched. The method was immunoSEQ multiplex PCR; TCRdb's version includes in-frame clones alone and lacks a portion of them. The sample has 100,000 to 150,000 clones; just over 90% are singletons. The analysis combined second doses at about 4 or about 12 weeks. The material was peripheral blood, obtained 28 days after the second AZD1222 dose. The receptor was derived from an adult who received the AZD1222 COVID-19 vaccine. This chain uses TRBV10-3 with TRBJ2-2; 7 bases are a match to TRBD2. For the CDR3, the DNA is TGTGCCATCAAGGGCGGGAGTGTGGCCGGGGAGCTGTTTTTT. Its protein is CAIKGGSVAGELFF.